Following are 15 T cell receptor beta chains from one sample sequenced in a study of blood T cell repertoires in COVID-19. TCRdb keeps only in-frame clones here, not all; method: immunoSEQ multiplex PCR. The sample includes roughly 260,000 clones, roughly 86% of them seen just once. The material sequenced was peripheral blood. The receptors come from a man aged 40-55 years who had recovered from COVID-19.

J is TRBJ2-5 and V is TRBV7-9; TRBD2 might be the D (6 bases). Germline V gene sequence: CDR1 SEHNR, CDR2 FQNEAQ (reference sequence). The CDR3 totals 14 residues. V dropped 7 bases and J dropped 3 bases, with 15 bases sitting between them. In DNA form, the CDR3 reads TGTGCCAGCACCAAAACGGGGAGGAAAGAGACCCAGTACTTC. As protein: CASTKTGRKETQYF.

CDR3 nucleotide sequence: TGCGCCAGCAGACTCTTGAGCGGGGGAGGGACTTACAATGAGCAGTTCTTC. It encodes CASRLLSGGGTYNEQFF. The chain recombines TRBV5-1 with TRBJ2-1; 8 bases line up with TRBD2. The trim removed 5 bases at V and 4 bases at J, leaving 14 bases unmatched. From germline, CDR1 is SGHRS and CDR2 YFSETQ. CDR3 length: 17 residues. The whole variable domain, remainder taken from reference TRBV5-1 and TRBJ2-1, is KAGVTQTPRYLIKTRGQQVTLSCSPISGHRSVSWYQQTPGQGLQFLFEYFSETQRNKGNFPGRFSGRQFSNSRSEMNVSTLELGDSALYLCASRLLSGGGTYNEQFFGPGTRLTVL.

The J gene is TRBJ2-7, the V gene TRBV5-4; 8 bases are a match to TRBD2. CDR3 length: 16 residues. The V segment lost 0 bases and the J segment 1 base; nucleotides outside the gene matches: 6. The germline V gene has CDR1 SGHNT and CDR2 YYREEE (reference sequence). This chain's CDR3 is CASSLELAATSYEQYF. CDR3 nucleotides: TGTGCCAGCAGCTTGGAACTAGCGGCCACGTCCTACGAGCAGTACTTC.

The chain has TRBV5-1 and TRBJ2-7, with 13 bases matching TRBD2. Losses at the gene ends were 4 bases for V and 5 bases for J; bases not matched to a gene: 12. The CDR3 has 17 residues. Germline assignment: CDR1 SGHRS and CDR2 YFSETQ. The DNA for the CDR3 is TGCGCCAGCAGCACCGGGACTAGCGGGGAGCTGATCCACGAGCAGTACTTC. It specifies CASSTGTSGELIHEQYF.

The chain carries TRBV21-1 and TRBJ2-2; the table's D call, TRBD1, was not checked against the DNA. TRBV21-1 is designated a pseudogene. This CDR3 is built from 14 residues. CDR3 nucleotides: TGTGCCAGCAGCAGACAGGGGAACACCGGGGAGCTGTTTTTT. Its protein product is CASSRQGNTGELFF.

V gene TRBV5-1 combines with J gene TRBJ1-4; possibly TRBD1 for D (5 bases). The CDR3 has 13 residues. V was trimmed by 4 bases and J by 11 bases, leaving 15 bases between them. CDR1 and CDR2 (germline): SGHRS, YFSETQ. CDR3 sequence (DNA): TGCGCCAGCAGCGAAGTACAGGAGGGGAAACTGTTTTTT. Translating it yields CASSEVQEGKLFF. The full variable domain, rest sourced from reference TRBV5-1 and TRBJ1-4, is KAGVTQTPRYLIKTRGQQVTLSCSPISGHRSVSWYQQTPGQGLQFLFEYFSETQRNKGNFPGRFSGRQFSNSRSEMNVSTLELGDSALYLCASSEVQEGKLFFGSGTQLSVL.

The V and J genes are TRBV6-4 and TRBJ1-1; 11 bases align to TRBD1. The germline gives CDR1 MRHNA, CDR2 SNTAGT. The CDR3 has 15 residues. J gave up 7 bases and V 6 bases, and 10 bases lay outside the gene matches. The CDR3 region has the DNA TGTGCCAGCAGCCAAACAGGACAGGGGGCGAGTGAAGCTTTCTTT. Its protein is CASSQTGQGASEAFF.

The chain carries TRBV19 and TRBJ2-1, with 8 bases lining up with TRBD2. CDR3 length: 13 residues. Germline CDR1 LNHDA, CDR2 SQIVND (reference sequence). With V trimmed by 3 bases and J by 7 bases, 2 bases remained unmatched. CDR3 in amino acids: CASSMERGNEQFF. CDR3 DNA sequence: TGTGCCAGTAGTATGGAGCGGGGGAATGAGCAGTTCTTC.

V is TRBV9 and J is TRBJ1-1; D uncertain. The CDR3 is 16 residues long. Per germline, CDR1 SGDLS and CDR2 YYNGEE. V shed 1 base and J shed 2 bases, with 15 bases lying between them. CDR3 in DNA: TGTGCCAGCAGCGTATCGGCGGGCAGCCTCAACACTGAAGCTTTCTTT. As protein: CASSVSAGSLNTEAFF.

This clone turned up a few times. This chain joins TRBV6-6 and TRBJ2-7, with 7 positions matching TRBD1. V shed 5 bases, J shed 3 bases, and the junction held 4 bases outside the gene matches. Looked up from germline, CDR1 is MNHNY and CDR2 is SVGAGI (reference sequence). This CDR3 spans 13 amino acids. Here the CDR3 DNA reads TGTGCCAGCAGTCGAAGACAGGGCTACGAGCAGTACTTC. Protein sequence: CASSRRQGYEQYF.

The J gene is TRBJ2-3, the V gene TRBV19; D gene unclear. Germline V gene lookup returns CDR1 LNHDA and CDR2 SQIVND (reference sequence). V gave up 6 bases and J gave up 7 bases, with 8 bases separating them. The length of the CDR3 is 11 residues. CDR3 bases: TGTGCCAGTAGACAGAGATATACGCAGTATTTT. Its translation is CASRQRYTQYF.

The chain couples TRBV6-5 to TRBJ2-6; no reliable D call. With 6 bases removed from V and 4 bases from J, the gap between germline ends came to 7 bases. The length of the CDR3 is 13 residues. Germline assignment: CDR1 MNHEY and CDR2 SVGAGI. For the CDR3, the DNA is TGTGCCAGCAGGGGCGTCGGGGCCAACGTCCTGACTTTC. Protein: CASRGVGANVLTF.

The chain links TRBV19 to TRBJ2-7; 7 bases match TRBD2. The CDR3 totals 15 residues. The V segment lost 3 bases and the J segment 5 bases; nucleotides outside the gene matches: 10. Germline CDR1 and CDR2: LNHDA and SQIVND (reference sequence). The CDR3 reads CASSISSGGGDEQYF. CDR3 DNA sequence: TGTGCCAGTAGTATTTCCTCGGGAGGTGGGGACGAGCAGTACTTC.

The rearrangement links TRBV6-5 to TRBJ2-7; 7 nucleotides line up with TRBD1. Germline lookup yields CDR1 MNHEY and CDR2 SVGAGI. This CDR3 contains 14 residues. Trimming cost V 6 bases and J 0 bases; bases outside gene matches: 5. The CDR3 DNA reads TGTGCCAGCAGCCAGACAGGGAGCTCCTACGAGCAGTACTTC. As protein: CASSQTGSSYEQYF.

This clone was seen only once. The chain carries TRBV6-5 and TRBJ1-2; the match to TRBD1 covers 8 bases. V shed 6 bases, J shed 7 bases, and the junction held 7 bases outside the gene matches. This CDR3 has 13 residues. From germline, CDR1 is MNHEY and CDR2 SVGAGI. The CDR3 protein is CASRSTGDSGYTF. DNA of the CDR3: TGTGCCAGCAGGTCGACAGGGGATAGTGGCTACACCTTC.